These 15 T cell receptor beta chains share one sample of origin, sequenced in a study of cytomegalovirus exposure and HLA in healthy donors. The assay was immunoSEQ multiplex PCR, and TCRdb's table has in-frame clones only and misses some. The sample contains fewer than 200,000 clones, 80% to 90% of which appear only once. What was sequenced was PBMCs. These receptors were collected from a woman aged 25 to 39 in good health and CMV-seronegative.

The V call is TRBV5-8, the J call TRBJ2-3; weak D call: TRBD2 (5 bases). The CDR3 covers 13 residues. V was trimmed by 3 bases and J by 1 base, leaving 6 bases between them. Germline V gene data show CDR1 as SGHTS and CDR2 as YDEGEE. DNA for the CDR3: TGTGCCAGCAGCTGGGGAGGCACAGATACGCAGTATTTT. It specifies CASSWGGTDTQYF.

This rearrangement joins TRBV5-1 to TRBJ1-1; D is undetermined. V was clipped by 2 bases and J by 5 bases, with 13 bases between them. CDR1 and CDR2 (germline): SGHRS, YFSETQ. This CDR3 comprises 14 residues. The CDR3 sequence is CASSFWGGETEAFF. The CDR3 nucleotides read TGCGCCAGCAGCTTCTGGGGTGGAGAAACTGAAGCTTTCTTT.

The genes are TRBV4-1 and TRBJ1-4, with a tentative D call TRBD1 (5 bases). Trimming took 3 bases from V and 5 from J, leaving 16 bases between them. The CDR3 runs to 16 residues. From germline, CDR1 is MGHRA and CDR2 YSYEKL. The CDR3 is CASSHPKDSNNEKLFF. The CDR3 DNA follows: TGCGCCAGCAGCCACCCCAAAGACAGCAACAATGAAAAACTGTTTTTT.

This clone was detected only once. The V gene is TRBV9, the J gene TRBJ2-7, with D possibly TRBD1 on 6 matching bases. Germline V gives CDR1 SGDLS, CDR2 YYNGEE. The CDR3 is 14 residues long. V was clipped by 4 bases and J by 2 bases, with 13 bases between them. CDR3 DNA: TGTGCCAGCAGCTCAGACGGGACAACCTACGAGCAGTACTTC. Protein: CASSSDGTTYEQYF.

V is TRBV2 and J is TRBJ1-1; D is possibly TRBD1 (6 bases). Germline CDR1 SNHLY, CDR2 FYNNEI. V was shortened by 6 bases and J by 0 bases, with 11 bases between the two germline ends. CDR3 length: 14 amino acids. The CDR3 nucleotides are TGTGCCAGCAGGTGGGGGGGGCTGAACACTGAAGCTTTCTTT. This gives the protein CASRWGGLNTEAFF. Looking up the rest from reference TRBV2 and TRBJ1-1 gives the full variable domain: EPEVTQTPSHQVTQMGQEVILRCVPISNHLYFYWYRQILGQKVEFLVSFYNNEISEKSEIFDDQFSVERPDGSNFTLKIRSTKLEDSAMYFCASRWGGLNTEAFFGQGTRLTVV.

The chain couples TRBV4-3 to TRBJ2-7; 10 nucleotides align to TRBD2. Germline V gene data show CDR1 as LGHNA and CDR2 as YSLEER. V lost 6 bases and J lost 5; bases outside the gene matches: 4. The CDR3 is made up of 13 amino acids. CDR3 protein: CASSRGTSDEQYF. The CDR3, as DNA: TGCGCCAGCAGTCGTGGGACTAGCGACGAGCAGTACTTC.

This chain connects TRBV27 to TRBJ2-1; D is undetermined. The germline V gene has CDR1 MNHEY and CDR2 SMNVEV (reference sequence). The germline V and J ends were trimmed by 1 base and 6 bases, with 10 bases remaining between them. The CDR3 contains 14 residues. The CDR3 DNA follows: TGTGCCAGCAGTTTATTTCGGTTTAGCAATGAGCAGTTCTTC. This sequence encodes CASSLFRFSNEQFF.

This clone is a singleton in its sample. This chain joins TRBV28 and TRBJ2-5; D may correspond to TRBD1 or TRBD2 (6 bases each). Germline values: CDR1 MDHEN, CDR2 SYDVKM. Trimming stripped 8 bases from V and 2 bases from J, with 21 bases between. This CDR3 comprises 16 residues. CDR3 sequence reads: CASVPPGGRGQETQYF. CDR3 bases: TGTGCCAGCGTGCCCCCCGGGGGCCGTGGGCAAGAGACCCAGTACTTC. Full variable domain (remainder filled in from reference TRBV28 and TRBJ2-5): DVKVTQSSRYLVKRTGEKVFLECVQDMDHENMFWYRQDPGLGLRLIYFSYDVKMKEKGDIPEGYSVSREKKERFSLILESASTNQTSMYLCASVPPGGRGQETQYFGPGTRLLVL.

This clone has only one observation. This chain joins TRBV5-1 and TRBJ2-1, with TRBD1 as a possible D gene (6 bases). Germline CDR1 and CDR2: SGHRS and YFSETQ. There are 15 residues in the CDR3. V lost 1 base, J lost 9 bases, and 17 bases lay in between. The CDR3 sequence: CASSLNRIQGTEQFF. In nucleotides, the CDR3 is TGCGCCAGCAGCTTGAACAGGATCCAGGGGACTGAGCAGTTCTTC.

The chain joins TRBV5-5 to TRBJ2-7; D remains ambiguous. The CDR3 runs to 17 residues. Germline CDR1 reads SGHKS; CDR2 reads YYEKEE (reference sequence). V dropped 4 bases and J dropped 9 bases, with 29 bases sitting between them. CDR3 nucleotide sequence: TGTGCCAGCAGCCTTCGACCTTCAGACACCCGGAATATTACGCAGTACTTC. Translating it yields CASSLRPSDTRNITQYF.

This chain connects TRBV28 to TRBJ1-5; no clear D. Per germline, CDR1 MDHEN and CDR2 SYDVKM. Trimming shortened V by 6 bases and J by 2 bases, and 14 bases separated the two germline ends. This CDR3 has 15 residues. DNA of the CDR3: TGTGCCAGCAGCTTCCTCGAGGGAGGCAATCAGCCCCAGCATTTT. Translation: CASSFLEGGNQPQHF.

CDR3: CASSDRQGFINEQYF. CDR3 sequence (DNA): TGTGCCAGCAGTGATCGACAGGGTTTCATCAACGAGCAGTACTTC. The rearrangement links TRBV2 to TRBJ2-7; 7 nucleotides agree with TRBD1. The germline gives CDR1 SNHLY, CDR2 FYNNEI. J gave up 5 bases and V 3 bases, and 10 bases lay outside the gene matches. This CDR3 has 15 amino acids.

This rearrangement joins TRBV6-6 to TRBJ1-4; 9 bases line up with TRBD1. This CDR3 comprises 14 residues. J gave up 7 bases and V 6 bases, and 6 bases lay outside the gene matches. CDR1 MNHNY and CDR2 SVGAGI come from the germline V gene (reference sequence). The CDR3 DNA is TGTGCCAGCAGCTACCGGGACAGGGTTGAAAAACTGTTTTTT. As protein: CASSYRDRVEKLFF.

The chain is built from TRBV7-2 and TRBJ2-1, with D perhaps given as TRBD1 or TRBD2 (5 bases each). The CDR3 covers 15 residues. CDR1 and CDR2 (germline): SGHTA, FQGNSA. The V end lost 0 bases, the J end lost 3 bases, and 9 bases lay between the germline ends. The CDR3 sequence: CASSLAGRLYNEQFF. The CDR3 DNA follows: TGTGCCAGCAGCTTAGCGGGACGCCTCTACAATGAGCAGTTCTTC.

The rearrangement links TRBV27 to TRBJ1-2; weak D call: TRBD1 (6 bases). V was pared by 2 bases and J by 5 bases, with 9 bases between. Germline CDR1 MNHEY, CDR2 SMNVEV (reference sequence). This CDR3 is 13 amino acids long. CDR3 sequence: CASSLTGSYGYTF. Written as DNA, the CDR3 is TGTGCCAGCAGTTTAACAGGGAGTTATGGCTACACCTTC.